This TCR beta chain was sequenced during a study of PD-1 blockade in classical Hodgkin lymphoma. Study-level results: Baseline TCR diversity was reportedly lower in newly diagnosed patients than healthy donors.

To note about this clone: Its antigen remains unidentified.

Time point denoted: newly diagnosed, previously untreated cHL patient sample. Thawed PBMCs yielded CD4+ T cells through magnetic negative selection. Comparison PBMCs came from previously untreated, newly diagnosed classical Hodgkin lymphoma patients. Profiling relied on immunoSEQ multiplex PCR, and the TCRdb table lists in-frame clones only, not all of them. The sample carries 20,000 to 30,000 clones, about 89% recorded once. This CDR3 has 13 amino acids. Germline lookup yields CDR1 KGHSH and CDR2 LQKENI. Input material: CD4+ T cells from blood. This clonotype originated in a human donor with classical Hodgkin lymphoma. The gene calls are TRBV18 and TRBJ2-5; TRBD1 or TRBD2 may be the D gene (5 bases each). The DNA end favors TRBJ2-7, so the J call may be wrong. CDR3 bases: TGTGCCAGCTCACCCGGGGCGACCTACGAGCAGTACTTC. It translates to CASSPGATYEQYF.